These 19 T cell receptor beta chains originate from one sample sequenced in a study of T cells in Graves' hyperthyroidism and ophthalmopathy. It was RNA transcripts that yielded the amplified TCR beta CDR3 regions. First-round RT-PCR with HTBI primers amplified the TCR CDR3 region. TCRdb re-called the multiplex PCR reads through MiXCR, storing one row per CDR3 protein. The sample lists about 400,000 distinct CDR3 sequences, 14% to 15% occurring once. Sequencing was done on a sample of blood. Every receptor here comes from a young woman with Graves' hyperthyroidism.

This clonotype came up a few times. The chain has TRBV7-9 and TRBJ2-5, with 8 bases aligning to TRBD2. The V segment lost 8 bases and the J segment 2 bases; nucleotides outside the gene matches: 13. This CDR3 comprises 16 residues. In germline, CDR1 is SEHNR, CDR2 FQNEAQ (reference sequence). CDR3 sequence reads: CASYKSGRENQETQYF. CDR3 nucleotides: TGTGCCAGCTATAAGTCCGGGAGGGAAAATCAAGAGACCCAGTACTTC.

This clonotype was detected ten times or more. The chain is built from TRBV20-1 and TRBJ2-3; D might be TRBD2 (5 bases). Trimming took off 0 bases at V and 4 bases at J, with 23 bases between the two ends. The CDR3 is 18 amino acids. Germline CDR1 DFQATT, CDR2 SNEGSKA (reference sequence). In DNA form, the CDR3 reads TGCAGTGCTAGAGAGGGCCTTAGACGCACGAGGGCCTCAGATACGCAGTATTTT. Its translation is CSAREGLRRTRASDTQYF.

The rearrangement uses TRBV7-9 and TRBJ2-7; either TRBD1 or TRBD2 may supply D (5 bases each). The CDR3 is 14 residues long. Germline V gives CDR1 SEHNR, CDR2 FQNEAQ (reference sequence). The ends were cut back, 6 bases at V and 5 bases at J, with 17 bases in the middle. The CDR3 is CASRTLWDEDEQYF. The CDR3, as DNA: TGTGCCAGCAGGACCCTTTGGGACGAGGACGAGCAGTACTTC.

This clonotype was counted many times. This chain joins TRBV28 and TRBJ2-1; 8 positions match TRBD2. This CDR3 contains 14 residues. Looked up from germline, CDR1 is MDHEN and CDR2 is SYDVKM. V was pared by 6 bases and J by 6 bases, with 7 bases of the junction left unmatched. In DNA, the CDR3 is TGTGCCAGCAGGCGGGAGGCCGGGGGCAATGAGCAGTTCTTC. Its translation: CASRREAGGNEQFF.

This clonotype was seen repeatedly, ten times or more. This sequence joins TRBV28 and TRBJ1-4; TRBD1 might be the D (5 bases). V was clipped by 5 bases and J by 7 bases, with 14 bases between them. Looked up from germline, CDR1 is MDHEN and CDR2 is SYDVKM. The CDR3 is made up of 14 amino acids. The DNA for the CDR3 is TGTGCCAGCAGTGGGACCCGATGGGCTGAAAAACTGTTTTTT. Translated, it gives CASSGTRWAEKLFF.

The chain is built from TRBV28 and TRBJ1-2; D is unclear. CDR1 is MDHEN, CDR2 SYDVKM, per germline. The CDR3 has 12 amino acids. V lost 1 base and J 4 bases, leaving 4 bases between the germline ends. CDR3 sequence (DNA): TGTGCCAGCAGTTTATTCGCCTATGGCTACACCTTC. As protein: CASSLFAYGYTF.

The V call is TRBV30, the J call TRBJ1-5, with 8 bases fitting TRBD1. This CDR3 is 13 amino acids long. Trimming removed 3 bases from V and 7 bases from J; junction bases left unmatched: 5. The germline gives CDR1 GTSNPN, CDR2 SVGIG (reference sequence). CDR3 DNA sequence: TGTGCCTGGAGAGGACAGGGTAGCCAGCCCCAGCATTTT. Protein sequence: CAWRGQGSQPQHF.

This clonotype was observed many times. The chain carries TRBV18 and TRBJ2-3, with no clear D. The CDR3 is 16 residues long. Trimming took 0 bases from V and 9 from J, leaving 19 bases between them. Germline CDR1 and CDR2: KGHSH and LQKENI. CDR3 amino acids: CASSPPGSATPWTQYF. The CDR3 DNA reads TGTGCCAGCTCACCACCGGGGTCGGCGACCCCTTGGACGCAGTATTTT. Full variable domain (missing parts from reference TRBV18 and TRBJ2-3): NAGVMQNPRHLVRRRGQEARLRCSPMKGHSHVYWYRQLPEEGLKFMVYLQKENIIDESGMPKERFSAEFPKEGPSILRIQQVVRGDSAAYFCASSPPGSATPWTQYFGPGTRLTVL.

This clonotype was observed once. The chain couples TRBV2 to TRBJ2-4; D remains unclear. V lost 2 bases and J 1 base, leaving 15 bases between the germline ends. Germline V gives CDR1 SNHLY, CDR2 FYNNEI. The CDR3 consists of 17 residues. CDR3 amino acids: CASSETALRDAKNIQYF. CDR3 DNA sequence: TGTGCCAGCAGTGAAACCGCCCTAAGGGATGCCAAAAACATTCAGTACTTC. Using reference TRBV2 and TRBJ2-4 for the parts outside the CDR3, the full variable domain is EPEVTQTPSHQVTQMGQEVILRCVPISNHLYFYWYRQILGQKVEFLVSFYNNEISEKSEIFDDQFSVERPDGSNFTLKIRSTKLEDSAMYFCASSETALRDAKNIQYFGAGTRLSVL.

At least ten counts were recorded for this clonotype. V is TRBV20-1 and J is TRBJ2-3; D gene uncertain. The CDR3 runs 15 residues. V dropped 8 bases and J dropped 4 bases, with 22 bases sitting between them. Germline CDR1 is DFQATT and CDR2 is SNEGSKA (reference sequence). The CDR3 DNA follows: TGCAGTCCGAAAGACCTCGCCCAAGTCCCAGATACGCAGTATTTT. Amino acids: CSPKDLAQVPDTQYF.

This clonotype was detected ten times or more. The gene calls are TRBV29-1 and TRBJ2-1, with a weak D call TRBD2 (5 bases). Trimming removed 6 bases from V and 4 bases from J, with 13 bases in between. Germline CDR1 is SQVTM and CDR2 is ANQGSEA. There are 13 residues in the CDR3. The CDR3 DNA reads as TGCAGCGTACACCGGACGGGGTACAATGAGCAGTTCTTC. Protein product: CSVHRTGYNEQFF.

This clonotype was recorded at least ten times. The chain combines TRBV28 with TRBJ1-5; 9 bases agree with TRBD1. Trimming took 4 bases from V and 2 from J; bases not matched to a gene: 9. The CDR3 totals 17 residues. Germline CDR1 MDHEN, CDR2 SYDVKM. The CDR3 here is CASSSPGDRVGNQPQHF. CDR3 coding DNA: TGTGCCAGCAGTTCCCCCGGGGACAGGGTAGGCAATCAGCCCCAGCATTTT.

This clonotype was seen more than once but under ten times. The gene calls are TRBV9 and TRBJ2-7; D might be TRBD1 or TRBD2, each matching 6 bases. The CDR3 contains 15 residues. V was cut by 0 bases and J by 0 bases, with 10 bases left in between. Germline CDR1 reads SGDLS; CDR2 reads YYNGEE. CDR3 loop: CASSVEEGGSYEQYF. CDR3 nucleotide sequence: TGTGCCAGCAGCGTAGAAGAGGGGGGCTCCTACGAGCAGTACTTC.

This clonotype was found many times. This sequence joins TRBV7-6 and TRBJ2-7; D is undetermined. Germline CDR1 is SGHVS and CDR2 is FNYEAQ. The length of the CDR3 is 13 residues. V was pared by 4 bases and J by 6 bases, with 13 bases between. CDR3 protein: CASSYSPGSEQYF. The DNA for the CDR3 is TGTGCCAGCAGCTATTCCCCGGGTAGCGAGCAGTACTTC.

The table lists this clonotype with a few counts. The rearrangement uses TRBV4-1 and TRBJ2-1; no clear D gene. The germline V gene encodes CDR1 MGHRA and CDR2 YSYEKL. The V end was cut by 8 bases, the J end by 4 bases, with 27 bases between. CDR3 length: 18 amino acids. The CDR3 coding sequence is TGCGCCAGCCGCTCCCGCTTTCTTGCTGCGAGACATTACAATGAGCAGTTCTTC. Residues: CASRSRFLAARHYNEQFF.

The genes are TRBV19 and TRBJ1-2; 8 bases line up with TRBD1. The CDR3 consists of 17 residues. Trimming removed 3 bases from V and 3 bases from J; junction bases left unmatched: 12. Germline V gene lookup returns CDR1 LNHDA and CDR2 SQIVND (reference sequence). The CDR3 loop reads CASSMGPTGGSDYGYTF. The CDR3, as DNA: TGTGCCAGTAGTATGGGTCCTACAGGGGGGAGCGACTATGGCTACACCTTC. Full variable domain (missing parts from reference TRBV19 and TRBJ1-2): DGGITQSPKYLFRKEGQNVTLSCEQNLNHDAMYWYRQDPGQGLRLIYYSQIVNDFQKGDIAEGYSVSREKKESFPLTVTSAQKNPTAFYLCASSMGPTGGSDYGYTFGSGTRLTVV.

The CDR3 is CASSFSGTSGRETQYF. The CDR3 region has the DNA TGTGCCAGCAGCTTTAGCGGGACTAGCGGGCGAGAGACCCAGTACTTC. The gene calls are TRBV5-4 and TRBJ2-5; 12 bases agree with TRBD2. Germline lookup yields CDR1 SGHNT and CDR2 YYREEE (reference sequence). CDR3 length equals 16 residues. With 2 bases clipped from V and 4 bases from J, the junction kept 6 bases outside the gene matches.

This clonotype showed up many times. The chain couples TRBV20-1 to TRBJ2-1; 7 bases are a match to TRBD1. After removal of 6 bases from V and 7 bases from J, the junction contained 15 bases not matched to a gene. Germline V lookup: CDR1 DFQATT, CDR2 SNEGSKA (reference sequence). The CDR3 sequence is 15 residues long. Written as DNA, the CDR3 is TGCAGTGCCACCAGAACCACCGACAGGGCGAATGAGCAGTTCTTC. It codes for CSATRTTDRANEQFF.

V gene TRBV6-5 combines with J gene TRBJ2-4; 9 bases fit TRBD1. The length of the CDR3 is 16 residues. V dropped 0 bases and J dropped 4; count of bases not matched to a gene: 4. Germline V gives CDR1 MNHEY, CDR2 SVGAGI. The CDR3 loop reads CASSYSPGQGKNIQYF. CDR3 nucleotide sequence: TGTGCCAGCAGTTACTCGCCGGGACAGGGAAAAAACATTCAGTACTTC.